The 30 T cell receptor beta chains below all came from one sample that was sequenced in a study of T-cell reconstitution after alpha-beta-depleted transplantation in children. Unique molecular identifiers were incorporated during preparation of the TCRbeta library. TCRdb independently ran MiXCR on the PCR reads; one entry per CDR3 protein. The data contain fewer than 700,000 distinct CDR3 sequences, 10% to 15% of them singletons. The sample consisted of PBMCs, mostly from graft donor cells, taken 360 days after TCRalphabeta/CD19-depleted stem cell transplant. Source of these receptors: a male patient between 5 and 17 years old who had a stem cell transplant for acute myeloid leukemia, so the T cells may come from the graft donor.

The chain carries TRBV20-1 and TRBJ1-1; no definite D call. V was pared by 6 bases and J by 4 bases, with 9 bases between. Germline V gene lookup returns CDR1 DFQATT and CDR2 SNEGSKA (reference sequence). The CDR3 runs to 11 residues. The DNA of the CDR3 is TGCAGTGCCCAGGTGTCCACTGAAGCTTTCTTT. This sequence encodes CSAQVSTEAFF.

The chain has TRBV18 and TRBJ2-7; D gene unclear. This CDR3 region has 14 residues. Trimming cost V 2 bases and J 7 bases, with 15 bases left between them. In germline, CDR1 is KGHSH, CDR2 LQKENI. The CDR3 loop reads CASSPMAEPWEQYF. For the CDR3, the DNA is TGTGCCAGCTCACCAATGGCCGAGCCCTGGGAGCAGTACTTC.

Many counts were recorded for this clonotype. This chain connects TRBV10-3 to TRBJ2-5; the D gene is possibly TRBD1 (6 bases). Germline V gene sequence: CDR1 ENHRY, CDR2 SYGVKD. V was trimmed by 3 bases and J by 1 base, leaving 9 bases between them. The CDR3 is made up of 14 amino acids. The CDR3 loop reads CAISDTGIQETQYF. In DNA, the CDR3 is TGTGCCATCAGTGACACAGGGATCCAAGAGACCCAGTACTTC.

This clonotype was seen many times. The CDR3 DNA is TGCAGCGTCCTAGCCGGCACAGATACGCAGTATTTT. Residues: CSVLAGTDTQYF. This chain uses TRBV29-1 with TRBJ2-3, with D possibly matching TRBD2 (5 bases). Trimming removed 6 bases from V and 1 base from J, with 8 bases in between. Germline CDR1 is SQVTM and CDR2 is ANQGSEA. The CDR3 consists of 12 residues.

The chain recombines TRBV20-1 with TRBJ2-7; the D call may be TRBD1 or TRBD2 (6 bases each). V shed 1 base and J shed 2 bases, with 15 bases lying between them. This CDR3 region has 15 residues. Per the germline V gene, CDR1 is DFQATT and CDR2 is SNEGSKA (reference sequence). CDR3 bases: TGCAGTGCTAGAGGGGGGGCCGGCCCCACCTACGAGCAGTACTTC. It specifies CSARGGAGPTYEQYF.

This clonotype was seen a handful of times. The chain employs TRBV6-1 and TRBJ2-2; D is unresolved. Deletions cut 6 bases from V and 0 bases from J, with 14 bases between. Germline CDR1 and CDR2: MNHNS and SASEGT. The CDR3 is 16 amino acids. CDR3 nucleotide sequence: TGTGCCAGCAGCCGACCTGAAATTACGAACACCGGGGAGCTGTTTTTT. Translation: CASSRPEITNTGELFF.

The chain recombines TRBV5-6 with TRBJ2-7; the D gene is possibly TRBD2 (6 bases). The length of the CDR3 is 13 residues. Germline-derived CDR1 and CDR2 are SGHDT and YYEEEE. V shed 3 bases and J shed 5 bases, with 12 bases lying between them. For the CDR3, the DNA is TGTGCCAGCAGCTCGTTATGGGGGGACGAGCAGTACTTC. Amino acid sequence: CASSSLWGDEQYF.

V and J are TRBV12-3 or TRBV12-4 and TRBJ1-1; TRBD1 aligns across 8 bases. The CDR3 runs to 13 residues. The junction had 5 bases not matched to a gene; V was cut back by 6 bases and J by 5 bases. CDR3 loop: CASRARGRTEAFF. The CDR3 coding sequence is TGTGCCAGCAGAGCCAGGGGGCGAACTGAAGCTTTCTTT.

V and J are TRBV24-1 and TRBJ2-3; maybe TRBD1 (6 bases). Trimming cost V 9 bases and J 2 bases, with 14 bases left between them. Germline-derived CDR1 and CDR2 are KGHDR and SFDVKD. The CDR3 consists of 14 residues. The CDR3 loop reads CATQQTGHTDTQYF. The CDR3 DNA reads TGTGCCACCCAGCAGACAGGTCACACAGATACGCAGTATTTT.

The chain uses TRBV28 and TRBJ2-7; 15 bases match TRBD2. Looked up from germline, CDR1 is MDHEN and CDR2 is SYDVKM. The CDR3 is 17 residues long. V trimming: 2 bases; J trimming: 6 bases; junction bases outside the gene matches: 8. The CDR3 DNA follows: TGTGCCAGCAGTTTAAGGCAGGGACTAGCGGGAGGAGGCGAGCAGTACTTC. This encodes CASSLRQGLAGGGEQYF.

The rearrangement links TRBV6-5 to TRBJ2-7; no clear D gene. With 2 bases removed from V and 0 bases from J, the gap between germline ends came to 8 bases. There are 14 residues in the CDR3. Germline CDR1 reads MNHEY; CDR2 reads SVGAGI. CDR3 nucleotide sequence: TGTGCCAGCAGTTACGGGCGGTTCTCCTACGAGCAGTACTTC. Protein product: CASSYGRFSYEQYF.

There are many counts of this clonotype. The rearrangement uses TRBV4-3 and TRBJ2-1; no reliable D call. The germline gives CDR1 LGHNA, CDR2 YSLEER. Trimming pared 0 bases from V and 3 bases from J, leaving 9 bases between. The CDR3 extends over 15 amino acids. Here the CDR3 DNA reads TGCGCCAGCAGCCAAGAAGGGCTCGTCTACAATGAGCAGTTCTTC. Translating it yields CASSQEGLVYNEQFF.

The CDR3 DNA reads as TGCAGTGCGGAATCGGACAGCCAAACCTACGAGCAGTACTTC. As protein: CSAESDSQTYEQYF. V and J are TRBV20-1 and TRBJ2-7; tentative D call: TRBD1 (6 bases). The CDR3 sequence is 14 residues long. V shed 6 bases and J shed 2 bases, with 17 bases lying between them. The germline V gene encodes CDR1 DFQATT and CDR2 SNEGSKA (reference sequence).

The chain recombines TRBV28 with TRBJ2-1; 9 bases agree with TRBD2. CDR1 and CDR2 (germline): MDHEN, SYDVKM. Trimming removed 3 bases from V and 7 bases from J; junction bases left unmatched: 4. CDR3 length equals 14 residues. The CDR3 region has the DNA TGTGCCAGCAGTTTTAGCGGGAGCGGGAATGAGCAGTTCTTC. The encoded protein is CASSFSGSGNEQFF.

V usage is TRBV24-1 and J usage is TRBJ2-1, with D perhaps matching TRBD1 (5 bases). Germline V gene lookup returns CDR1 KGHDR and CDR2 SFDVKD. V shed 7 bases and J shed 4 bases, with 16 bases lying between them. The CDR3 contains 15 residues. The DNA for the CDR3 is TGTGCCACCAGCAGGGTTGGCAGGTCATACAATGAGCAGTTCTTC. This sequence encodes CATSRVGRSYNEQFF.

The CDR3 here is CASSQEEGLAVTDTQYF. The CDR3 DNA is TGTGCCAGCAGCCAAGAGGAGGGACTAGCAGTTACAGATACGCAGTATTTT. This sequence joins TRBV4-2 and TRBJ2-3, with 9 bases fitting TRBD2. The V gene end was trimmed by 0 bases and the J gene end by 3 bases; junction bases not matched to a gene: 7. This CDR3 has 17 residues. Germline loops: CDR1 LGHNA, CDR2 YNFKEQ.

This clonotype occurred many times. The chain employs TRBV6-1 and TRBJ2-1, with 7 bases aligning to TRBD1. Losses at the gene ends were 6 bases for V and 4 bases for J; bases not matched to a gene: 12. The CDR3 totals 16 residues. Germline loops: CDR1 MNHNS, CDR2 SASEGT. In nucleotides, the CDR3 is TGTGCCAGCAGCCTTACCCGGACAGGCGCATACAATGAGCAGTTCTTC. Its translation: CASSLTRTGAYNEQFF.

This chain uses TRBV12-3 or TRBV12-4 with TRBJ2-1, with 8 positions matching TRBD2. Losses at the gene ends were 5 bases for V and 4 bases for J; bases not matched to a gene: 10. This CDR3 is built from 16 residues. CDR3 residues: CASSPAGTRWYNEQFF. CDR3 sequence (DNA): TGTGCCAGCAGTCCCGCCGGGACTAGGTGGTACAATGAGCAGTTCTTC.

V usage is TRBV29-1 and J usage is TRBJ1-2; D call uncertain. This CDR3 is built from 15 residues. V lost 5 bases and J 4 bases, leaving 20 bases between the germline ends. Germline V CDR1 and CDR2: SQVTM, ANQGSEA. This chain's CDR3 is CSVSPDGGTFYGYTF. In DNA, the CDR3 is TGCAGCGTTTCACCGGACGGCGGAACTTTCTATGGCTACACCTTC.

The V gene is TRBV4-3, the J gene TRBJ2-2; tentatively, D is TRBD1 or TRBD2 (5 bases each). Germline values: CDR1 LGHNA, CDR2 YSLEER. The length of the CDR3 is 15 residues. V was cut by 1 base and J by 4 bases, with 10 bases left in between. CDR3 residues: CASSQGGGLTGELFF. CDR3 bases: TGCGCCAGCAGCCAAGGGGGCGGGCTCACCGGGGAGCTGTTTTTT.

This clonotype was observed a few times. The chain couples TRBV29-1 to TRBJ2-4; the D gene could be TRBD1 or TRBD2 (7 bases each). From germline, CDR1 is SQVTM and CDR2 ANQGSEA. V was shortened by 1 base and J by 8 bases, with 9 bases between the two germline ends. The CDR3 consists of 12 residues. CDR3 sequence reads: CSVEAGGDIQYF. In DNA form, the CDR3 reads TGCAGCGTTGAAGCAGGGGGGGACATTCAGTACTTC.

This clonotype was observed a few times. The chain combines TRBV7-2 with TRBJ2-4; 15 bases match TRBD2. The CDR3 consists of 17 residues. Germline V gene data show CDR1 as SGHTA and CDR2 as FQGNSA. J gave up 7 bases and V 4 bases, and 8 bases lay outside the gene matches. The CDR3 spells CASSSGLAGGLRNIQYF. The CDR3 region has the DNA TGTGCCAGCAGCTCGGGACTAGCGGGAGGTTTGAGGAACATTCAGTACTTC.

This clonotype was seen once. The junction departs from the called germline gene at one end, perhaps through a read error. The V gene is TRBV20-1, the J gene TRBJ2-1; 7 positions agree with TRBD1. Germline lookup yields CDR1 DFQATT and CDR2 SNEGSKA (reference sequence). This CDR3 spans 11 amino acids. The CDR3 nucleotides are TGCAGTGCTAGGTGGCAGGGGGAGCAGATCTTC. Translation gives CSARWQGEQIF.

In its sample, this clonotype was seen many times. The DNA of the CDR3 is TGTGCCATCAGCGACCCGCGCCGATCCACAGATACGCAGTATTTT. This translates into CAISDPRRSTDTQYF. This sequence joins TRBV10-3 and TRBJ2-3; D remains unclear. The CDR3 sequence is 15 residues long. Germline CDR1 and CDR2: ENHRY and SYGVKD. The ends were cut back, 6 bases at V and 2 bases at J, with 15 bases in the middle.

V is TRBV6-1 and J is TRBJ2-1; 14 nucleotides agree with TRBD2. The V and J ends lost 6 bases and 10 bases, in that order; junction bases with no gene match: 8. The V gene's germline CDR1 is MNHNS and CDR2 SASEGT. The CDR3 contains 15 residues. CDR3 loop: CASSSGTSGSNEQFF. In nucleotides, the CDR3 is TGTGCCAGCAGCTCCGGGACTAGCGGGAGTAACGAGCAGTTCTTC.

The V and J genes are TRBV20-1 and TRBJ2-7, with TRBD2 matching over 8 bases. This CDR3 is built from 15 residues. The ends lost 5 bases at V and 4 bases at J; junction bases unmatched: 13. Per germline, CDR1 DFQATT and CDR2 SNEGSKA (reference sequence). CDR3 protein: CSALAGGGRGYEQYF. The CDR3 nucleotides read TGCAGTGCTCTCGCCGGGGGGGGTAGGGGGTACGAGCAGTACTTC.

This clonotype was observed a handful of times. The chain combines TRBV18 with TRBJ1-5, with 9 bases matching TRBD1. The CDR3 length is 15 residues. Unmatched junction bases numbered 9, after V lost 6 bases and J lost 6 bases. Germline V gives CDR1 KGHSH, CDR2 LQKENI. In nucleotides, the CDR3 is TGTGCCAGCTCTCCGATTGGGACAGGGTTTCAGCCCCAGCATTTT. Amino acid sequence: CASSPIGTGFQPQHF.

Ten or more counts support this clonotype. Written as DNA, the CDR3 is TGTGCCAGCAGCTCGGGGACTAGCGGGAGTGGTGAGCAGTACTTC. Translating gives CASSSGTSGSGEQYF. The J gene is TRBJ2-7, the V gene TRBV7-2, with 14 bases that match TRBD2. The ends lost 4 bases at V and 7 bases at J; junction bases unmatched: 6. CDR3 length: 15 amino acids. Germline V gene sequence: CDR1 SGHTA, CDR2 FQGNSA.

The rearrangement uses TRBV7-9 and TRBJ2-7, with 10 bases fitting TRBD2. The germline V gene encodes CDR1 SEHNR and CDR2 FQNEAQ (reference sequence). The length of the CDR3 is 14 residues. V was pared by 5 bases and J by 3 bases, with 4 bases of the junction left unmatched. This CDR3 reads CASSRSGRGYEQYF. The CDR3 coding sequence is TGTGCCAGCAGCCGAAGCGGGAGGGGCTACGAGCAGTACTTC.

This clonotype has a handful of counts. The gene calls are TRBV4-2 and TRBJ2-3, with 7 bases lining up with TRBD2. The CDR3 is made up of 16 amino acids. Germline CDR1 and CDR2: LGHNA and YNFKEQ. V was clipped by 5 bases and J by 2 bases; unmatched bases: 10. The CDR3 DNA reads TGTGCCAGCAGCACCCGACTAGCAGTAGTCACAGATACGCAGTATTTT. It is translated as CASSTRLAVVTDTQYF.